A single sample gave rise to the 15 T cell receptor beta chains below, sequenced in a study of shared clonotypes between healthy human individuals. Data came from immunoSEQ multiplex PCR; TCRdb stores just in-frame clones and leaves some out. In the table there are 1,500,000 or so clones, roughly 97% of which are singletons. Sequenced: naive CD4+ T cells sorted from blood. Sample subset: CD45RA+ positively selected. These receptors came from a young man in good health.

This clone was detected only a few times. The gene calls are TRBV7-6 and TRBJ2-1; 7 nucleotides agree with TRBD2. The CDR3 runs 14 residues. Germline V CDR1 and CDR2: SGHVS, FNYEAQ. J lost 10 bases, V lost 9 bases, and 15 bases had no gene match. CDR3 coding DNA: TGTGCCAGTAGAGAGATGGAGGCGGGAGCCGAGCAGTTCTTC. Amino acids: CASREMEAGAEQFF.

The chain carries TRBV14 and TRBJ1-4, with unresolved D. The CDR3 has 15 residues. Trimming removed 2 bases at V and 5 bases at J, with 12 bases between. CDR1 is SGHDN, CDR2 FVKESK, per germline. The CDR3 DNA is TGTGCCAGCAGCCAACGAGTAACGCAAAATGAAAAACTGTTTTTT. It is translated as CASSQRVTQNEKLFF.

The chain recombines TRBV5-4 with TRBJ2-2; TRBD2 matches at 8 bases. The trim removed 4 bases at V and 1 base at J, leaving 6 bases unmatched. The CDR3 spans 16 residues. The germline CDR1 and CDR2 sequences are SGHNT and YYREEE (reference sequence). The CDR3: CASSTSGNRNTGELFF. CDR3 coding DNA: TGTGCCAGCAGCACTAGCGGAAACCGGAACACCGGGGAGCTGTTTTTT.

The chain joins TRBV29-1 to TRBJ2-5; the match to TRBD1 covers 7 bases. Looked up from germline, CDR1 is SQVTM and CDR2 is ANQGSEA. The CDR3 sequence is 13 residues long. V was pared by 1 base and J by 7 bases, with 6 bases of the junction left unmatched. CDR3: CSVEVPAGGTQYF. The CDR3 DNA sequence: TGCAGCGTTGAAGTACCAGCAGGGGGGACCCAGTACTTC.

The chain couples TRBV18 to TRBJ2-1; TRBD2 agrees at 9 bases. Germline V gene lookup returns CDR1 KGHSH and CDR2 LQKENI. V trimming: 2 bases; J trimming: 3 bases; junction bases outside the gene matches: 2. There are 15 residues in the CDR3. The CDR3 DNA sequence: TGTGCCAGCTCACCAACGACTAGCGGCTACAATGAGCAGTTCTTC. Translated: CASSPTTSGYNEQFF.

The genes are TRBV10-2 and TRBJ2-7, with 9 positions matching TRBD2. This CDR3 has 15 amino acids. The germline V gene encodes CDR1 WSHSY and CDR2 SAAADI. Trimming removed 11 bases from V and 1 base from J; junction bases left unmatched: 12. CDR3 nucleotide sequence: TGCGCCCGCGGGGGGGGCAGGGGAGGTTCCTACGAGCAGTACTTC. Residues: CARGGGRGGSYEQYF.

CDR3 sequence reads: CASSAGQYEQYF. The CDR3 DNA follows: TGTGCCAGCAGCGCGGGACAGTACGAGCAGTACTTC. This sequence joins TRBV7-6 and TRBJ2-7; a possible D gene is TRBD1 (7 bases). The CDR3 totals 12 residues. In germline, CDR1 is SGHVS, CDR2 FNYEAQ. The V gene lost 5 bases and the J gene lost 4 bases, with 9 bases spanning the gap.

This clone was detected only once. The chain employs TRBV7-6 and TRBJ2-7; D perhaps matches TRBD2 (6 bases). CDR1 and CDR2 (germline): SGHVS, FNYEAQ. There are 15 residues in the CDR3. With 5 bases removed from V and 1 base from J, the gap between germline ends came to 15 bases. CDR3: CASSVSGTPSYEQYF. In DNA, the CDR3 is TGTGCCAGCAGCGTTAGCGGCACCCCATCCTACGAGCAGTACTTC. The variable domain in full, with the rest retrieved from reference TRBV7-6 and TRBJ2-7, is GAGVSQSPRYKVTKRGQDVALRCDPISGHVSLYWYRQALGQGPEFLTYFNYEAQQDKSGLPNDRFSAERPEGSISTLTIQRTEQRDSAMYRCASSVSGTPSYEQYFGPGTRLTVT.

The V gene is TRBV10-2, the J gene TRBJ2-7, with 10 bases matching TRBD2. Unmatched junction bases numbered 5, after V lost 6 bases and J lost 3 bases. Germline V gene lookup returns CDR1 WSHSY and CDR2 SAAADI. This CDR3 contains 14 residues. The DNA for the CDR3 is TGCGCCAGCAGGAAGGGACTAGCGCACTACGAGCAGTACTTC. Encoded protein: CASRKGLAHYEQYF.

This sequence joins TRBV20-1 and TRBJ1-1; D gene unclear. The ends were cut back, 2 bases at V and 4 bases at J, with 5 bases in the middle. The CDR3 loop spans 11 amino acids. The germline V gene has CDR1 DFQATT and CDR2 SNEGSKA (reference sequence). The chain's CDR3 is CSARSPTEAFF. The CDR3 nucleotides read TGCAGTGCTAGAAGCCCCACTGAAGCTTTCTTT.

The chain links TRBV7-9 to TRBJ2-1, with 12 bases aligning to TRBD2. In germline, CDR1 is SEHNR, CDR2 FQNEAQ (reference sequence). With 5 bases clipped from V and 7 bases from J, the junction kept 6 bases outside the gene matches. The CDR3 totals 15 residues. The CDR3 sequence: CASSALAGGPNEQFF. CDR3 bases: TGTGCCAGCAGCGCGCTAGCGGGAGGGCCAAATGAGCAGTTCTTC.

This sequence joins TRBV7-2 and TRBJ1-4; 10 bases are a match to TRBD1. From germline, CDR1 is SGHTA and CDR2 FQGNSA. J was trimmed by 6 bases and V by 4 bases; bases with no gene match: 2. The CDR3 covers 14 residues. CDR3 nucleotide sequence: TGTGCCAGCAGCTCGACAGGGGGCGATGAAAAACTGTTTTTT. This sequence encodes CASSSTGGDEKLFF.

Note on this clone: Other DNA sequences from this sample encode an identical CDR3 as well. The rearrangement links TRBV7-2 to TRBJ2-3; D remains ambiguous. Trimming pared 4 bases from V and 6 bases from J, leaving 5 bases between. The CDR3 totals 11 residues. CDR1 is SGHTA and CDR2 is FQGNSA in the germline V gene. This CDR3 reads CASSSLDTQYF. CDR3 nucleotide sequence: TGTGCCAGCAGCTCGTTGGATACGCAGTATTTT.

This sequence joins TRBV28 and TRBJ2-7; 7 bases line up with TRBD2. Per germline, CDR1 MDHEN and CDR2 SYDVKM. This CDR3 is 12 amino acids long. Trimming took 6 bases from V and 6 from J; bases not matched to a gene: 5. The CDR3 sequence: CASRRLAGEQYF. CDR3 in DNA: TGTGCCAGCAGAAGACTAGCCGGCGAGCAGTACTTC. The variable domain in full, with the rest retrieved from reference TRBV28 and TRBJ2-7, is DVKVTQSSRYLVKRTGEKVFLECVQDMDHENMFWYRQDPGLGLRLIYFSYDVKMKEKGDIPEGYSVSREKKERFSLILESASTNQTSMYLCASRRLAGEQYFGPGTRLTVT.

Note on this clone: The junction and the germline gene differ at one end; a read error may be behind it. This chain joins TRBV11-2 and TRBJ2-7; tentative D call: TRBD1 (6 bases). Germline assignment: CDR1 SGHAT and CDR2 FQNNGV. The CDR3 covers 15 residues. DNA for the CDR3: TGTGCCAGCACCTTAATAAACAGGGCCCCCTACGAGCAGTACTTC. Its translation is CASTLINRAPYEQYF.